The rows below give T cell receptor beta chains drawn from one sample of a study of T-cell memory formation after mild COVID-19. TCRdb itself ran the 5' RACE reads through MiXCR, one entry per CDR3 protein. Among a few hundred thousand distinct CDR3 sequences listed, under 25% were seen once. Material for sequencing was PBMCs or a T cell subset sorted from them (not recorded which). Receptors originate from a man aged 18 to 30 who had mild COVID-19 (a few samples of this study predate the infection). Cell type and time point are not known. The CDR3 runs from the conserved cysteine through the conserved F or W. D genes are given only for firm matches. Clone size, where shown, is once, few, many, or a class for clones that have expanded.

D | size | J | V | DNA | CDR3
NA | few | TRBJ2-5 | TRBV20-1 | TGCAGTGCTAGAGAAGACCTTGGGGAGACCCAGTACTTC | CSAREDLGETQYF
NA | NA | TRBJ1-5 | TRBV19 | NA | CASTSGNQPQHF
NA | NA | TRBJ2-2 | TRBV19 | TGTGCCAGTAGAGGGCGGGGACCCACCGGGGAGCTGTTTTTT | CASRGRGPTGELFF
NA | NA | TRBJ1-1 | TRBV19 | TGTGCCAGTCATAAGGGGGGGCGGACTGAAGCTTTCTTT | CASHKGGRTEAFF
TRBD1 | few | TRBJ1-1 | TRBV5-1 | TGCGCCAGCAGCTTGTCGAACAGGGGGACTGAAGCTTTCTTT | CASSLSNRGTEAFF
NA | few | TRBJ2-3 | TRBV20-1 | TGCAGTGCTCCGGGGTCAACAGGGACCAGGGTTACGCAGTATTTT | CSAPGSTGTRVTQYF
NA | NA | TRBJ2-5 | TRBV30 | TGTGCCTGGAGCGAGAACGTGGGGGAGACCCAGTACTTC | CAWSENVGETQYF
NA | NA | TRBJ2-3 | TRBV28 | TGTGCCAGCAGTCCGTCGCGGGATACGCAGTATTTT | CASSPSRDTQYF
NA | NA | TRBJ1-1 | TRBV7-8 | TGTGCCAGCAGCCTACGGGTATGGGTTAGCACTGAAGCTTTCTTT | CASSLRVWVSTEAFF
NA | NA | TRBJ1-1 | TRBV7-2 | TGTGCCAGCAGCTTATTGTTGGGACAGAACACTGAAGCTTTCTTT | CASSLLLGQNTEAFF
NA | NA | TRBJ2-1 | TRBV6-5 | TGTGCCAGCAGTTACTCACAGTCCAATGAGCAGTTCTTC | CASSYSQSNEQFF
TRBD1 | few | TRBJ1-4 | TRBV24-1 | TGTGCCACCATTCGAGCAGGGGGCGAAAAACTGTTTTTT | CATIRAGGEKLFF
TRBD1 | few | TRBJ1-4 | TRBV7-9 | TGTGCCAGCAGCTTTTCAGGGGGCCCGTCTAATGAAAAACTGTTTTTT | CASSFSGGPSNEKLFF